This T cell receptor beta chain originates from a study of T-cell reconstitution after alpha-beta-depleted transplantation in children. The CDR3 totals 13 residues. CDR1 and CDR2 from the germline V gene are DFQATT and SNEGSKA (reference sequence). The V and J ends lost 3 bases and 1 base respectively, with 8 bases between them. This clonotype was seen a handful of times. Molecular barcoding with unique molecular identifiers was used for the TCRbeta library. TCRdb reanalysed the PCR reads using MiXCR and keeps one entry per CDR3 protein. In the table there are around 500,000 distinct CDR3 sequences, more than 20% of which are singletons.

This chain uses TRBV20-1 with TRBJ2-3; no clear D. The sequences come from PBMCs, mostly from graft donor cells, collected 360 days after TCRalphabeta/CD19-depleted stem cell transplant. The clonotype originates from a boy under three years old who had a stem cell transplant for acute myeloid leukemia, so the T cells may come from the graft donor. CDR3 amino acids: CSASPTGTDTQYF. The CDR3 DNA sequence: TGCAGTGCTAGCCCAACCGGCACAGATACGCAGTATTTT.